The text below deals with one T cell receptor beta chain. What it recognizes is unknown. Sequencing used immunoSEQ multiplex PCR; TCRdb keeps in-frame clones, though not all of them. The sample holds around 140,000 clones, roughly nine tenths seen once. This sample stems from a study of OX40 agonist ivuxolimab in advanced cancers. Whole-study results and caveats: Expanded peripheral T cell antigen specificity was not determined. Within 6 weeks, CD4+ and CD8+ blood T cells expanded clonally at 0.1 to 3.0 mg/kg. Fewer expanded clones were found on average in CD4+ than in CD8+ T cells.

This CDR3 is 23 amino acids long. The chain is built from TRBV1 and TRBJ2-5. TRBV1 is shown as a pseudogene. This TCR came from an adult with an advanced solid tumor such as melanoma, head and neck, liver or kidney cancer. Sequenced here: CD4+ or CD8+ T cells sorted from blood, sampled in a trial of the OX40 agonist ivuxolimab. The chain's CDR3 is CTSSQVRSEERRLWATRQETQYF. CDR3 DNA sequence: TGCACCAGCAGCCAAGTAAGGAGTGAGGAACGTAGACTTTGGGCCACCCGTCAAGAGACCCAGTACTTC.